Below are 3 T cell receptor beta chains sequenced from a single sample in a study of cytomegalovirus exposure and HLA in healthy donors. Primers: 60 Vbeta forward and 13 Jbeta reverse. Data came from immunoSEQ multiplex PCR; TCRdb stores just in-frame clones and leaves some out. The sample includes tens of thousands of clones, over 75% of them seen just once. Sequenced input: PBMCs. The receptors here all came from a woman in her 30s in good health and CMV-seronegative.

In its sample, this clone was seen once. This rearrangement joins TRBV6-5 to TRBJ1-2; no clear D. Germline lookup yields CDR1 MNHEY and CDR2 SVGAGI. V was clipped by 2 bases and J by 7 bases, with 11 bases between them. This CDR3 comprises 13 residues. The CDR3 nucleotides are TGTGCCAGCAGTTACACCGATTCGGGTGGCTACACCTTC. Protein product: CASSYTDSGGYTF.

The chain joins TRBV11-3 to TRBJ2-3, with 10 bases that match TRBD2. With 3 bases clipped from V and 6 bases from J, the junction kept 3 bases outside the gene matches. Germline-derived CDR1 and CDR2 are SGHNT and YENEEA. The CDR3 sequence is 14 residues long. CDR3 loop: CASSLGLASDTQYF. CDR3 DNA: TGTGCCAGCAGCTTGGGACTAGCGAGCGATACGCAGTATTTT.

This chain uses TRBV5-6 with TRBJ2-3; the match to TRBD2 covers 11 bases. Germline CDR1 is SGHDT and CDR2 is YYEEEE. Trimming removed 7 bases from V and 6 bases from J; junction bases left unmatched: 4. The CDR3 length is 13 residues. CDR3: CASLTSGSDTQYF. CDR3 DNA: TGTGCCAGCCTTACTAGCGGGAGCGATACGCAGTATTTT.